The following is a T cell receptor beta chain sequence with its context. Its antigen is undetermined. V gave up 5 bases and J gave up 7 bases; unmatched junction bases: 8. CDR1 MNHEY and CDR2 SMNVEV come from the germline V gene (reference sequence). CDR3 length: 13 residues. The sample is drawn from a study of beta chain features in type 1 diabetes. Looking at the study overall: All of the samples together had some 110 million sorted cells examined.

One heparinised blood draw averaging approximately 120 mL was given by each donor. CD45RO/CCR7/CD25/CD127/CD95/CD27 staining was used to isolate CD4+ naive, central memory, regulatory and stem cell-like memory cells by sorting. Findings and caveats of the study: Naive, central memory and regulatory TCRB repertoires appeared more similar among patients than healthy donors.

Of the isolated RNA, all was reverse transcribed, and so the sequenced material was expressed TCRB transcripts. TCRdb's copy holds only in-frame clones and misses some; the assay was immunoSEQ multiplex PCR. The table has some 400,000 clones, about 15% seen once. The TCR was taken from a woman aged 18-35 years in good health. Sequenced sample: naive CD4+ T cells from blood. The V call is TRBV27, the J call TRBJ2-7; TRBD1 matches 7 bases. CDR3 DNA: TGTGCCAGCAGTCTCACAGGGGTCTGGGAGCAGTACTTC. Protein: CASSLTGVWEQYF.